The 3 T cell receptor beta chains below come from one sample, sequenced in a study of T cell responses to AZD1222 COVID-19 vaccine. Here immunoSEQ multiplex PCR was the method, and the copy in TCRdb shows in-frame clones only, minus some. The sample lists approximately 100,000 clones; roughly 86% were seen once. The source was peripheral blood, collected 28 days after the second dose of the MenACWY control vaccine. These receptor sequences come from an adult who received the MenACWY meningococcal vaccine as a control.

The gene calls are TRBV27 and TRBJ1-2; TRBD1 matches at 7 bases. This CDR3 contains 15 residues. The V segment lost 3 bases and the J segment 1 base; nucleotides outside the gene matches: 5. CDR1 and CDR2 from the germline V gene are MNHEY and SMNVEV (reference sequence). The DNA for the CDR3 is TGTGCCAGCAGTTTTGCGGACAGGAGTAACTATGGCTACACCTTC. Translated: CASSFADRSNYGYTF.

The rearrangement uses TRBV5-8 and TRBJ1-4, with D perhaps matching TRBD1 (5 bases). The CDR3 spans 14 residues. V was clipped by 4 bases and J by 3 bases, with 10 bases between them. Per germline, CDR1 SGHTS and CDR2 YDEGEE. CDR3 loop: CASSVRVANEKLFF. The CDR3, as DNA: TGTGCCAGCAGCGTCAGGGTGGCTAATGAAAAACTGTTTTTT. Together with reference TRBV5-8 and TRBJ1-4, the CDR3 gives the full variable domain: EAGVTQSPTHLIKTRGQQATLRCSPISGHTSVYWYQQALGLGLQFLLWYDEGEERNRGNFPPRFSGRQFPNYSSELNVNALELEDSALYLCASSVRVANEKLFFGSGTQLSVL.

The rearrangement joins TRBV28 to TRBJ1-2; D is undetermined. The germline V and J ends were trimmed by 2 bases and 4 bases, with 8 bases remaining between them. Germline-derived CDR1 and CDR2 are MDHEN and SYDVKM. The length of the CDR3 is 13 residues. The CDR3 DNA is TGTGCCAGCAGTTTAGGTCAGGTCTATGGCTACACCTTC. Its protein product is CASSLGQVYGYTF.